This TCR beta chain was observed in a study of CD8 T cells in ankylosing spondylitis. The authors made TCR beta libraries by quantitative 5'-RACE with molecular barcodes. TCRdb independently ran MiXCR on the 5' RACE reads; one entry per CDR3 protein. Of about 140,000 distinct CDR3 sequences in the sample, approximately 10% were seen once. Overall study results and limits: Disease-linked clones bore a CD8+ phenotype and were relatively rare in peripheral blood. In ankylosing spondylitis patients, matched synovial fluid reportedly showed significant enrichment of disease-linked clones. About 8 highly homologous variants made up a TCR beta motif, and this motif appeared characteristic of ankylosing spondylitis blood.

Deletions cut 3 bases from V and 8 bases from J, with 7 bases between. The CDR3 totals 12 residues. This clonotype was recorded many times. Its target is unknown. The genes are TRBV12-3 or TRBV12-4 and TRBJ2-2, with TRBD1 as a possible D gene (5 bases). This sequence was found in a female donor with ankylosing spondylitis or in good health (not recorded which). The sample was blood, either unsorted or a sorted T cell fraction (not recorded which). Written as DNA, the CDR3 is TGTGCCAGCAGTTTCAGGACAGGGGAGCTGTTTTTT. It translates to CASSFRTGELFF.